Listed below are T cell receptor beta chains from one sample, sequenced in a study of blood T cell repertoires in COVID-19. Using immunoSEQ multiplex PCR, the repertoire was profiled, and TCRdb retains in-frame clones only, with some absent. The repertoire holds 150,000 to 200,000 clones, around 87% seen once, with just under 0.9% in the top ten. Sequencing was performed on peripheral blood. The receptor set was obtained from a woman between 18 and 30 years old who had recovered from COVID-19. Each CDR3 is given with its conserved first and last residue. A D gene is named only where the DNA matches it firmly. Expanded clones get a size class; other rows say once, few or many, or leave the size out.

d_gene	v_gene	j_gene	abundance	CDR3nt	CDR3aa
.	TRBV10-3	TRBJ2-7	once	TGTGCCATCAGTGGAAGGGGCATCTCCTACGAGCAGTACTTC	CAISGRGISYEQYF
.	TRBV6-2/TRBV6-3	TRBJ2-1	.	TGTGCCAGCAGCTTACAGGGAAATGAGCAGTTCTTC	CASSLQGNEQFF
TRBD1	TRBV4-1	TRBJ1-3	.	TGCGCCAGCAGCCAAGGCGACAGGGCTGGAAACACCATATATTTT	CASSQGDRAGNTIYF
TRBD1	TRBV15	TRBJ1-5	.	TGTGCCACCAGCAGTGGGACAGGGGGTCAGCCCCAGCATTTT	CATSSGTGGQPQHF
TRBD1	TRBV7-9	TRBJ2-7	.	TGTGCCAGCAGTCACGGGACAGGGGGTGGCTACGAGCAGTACTTC	CASSHGTGGGYEQYF
TRBD2	TRBV4-3	TRBJ2-1	.	TGCGCCAGCAGCCAAGAGGGACTAGCGGTTGAGCAGTTCTTC	CASSQEGLAVEQFF
.	TRBV7-2	TRBJ2-1	.	TGTGCCAGCAGCCCCACCCAGTACAATGAGCAGTTCTTC	CASSPTQYNEQFF
.	TRBV25-1	TRBJ1-1	.	TGTGCCAGCAGTGAATACTCTAACACTGAAGCTTTCTTT	CASSEYSNTEAFF
TRBD1	TRBV4-1	TRBJ1-5	.	TGCGCCAGCAGCCAAATAGCAGGGGGCATTAATCAGCCCCAGCATTTT	CASSQIAGGINQPQHF
TRBD1	TRBV7-3	TRBJ2-3	.	TGTGCCAGCAGCTTGGGAGGACAGGGGGCAGATACGCAGTATTTT	CASSLGGQGADTQYF
TRBD2	TRBV9	TRBJ2-3	.	TGTGCCAGCAGCGATAGACTAGCGGGGGGGTCAGATACGCAGTATTTT	CASSDRLAGGSDTQYF
TRBD1	TRBV12-3/TRBV12-4	TRBJ1-2	.	TGTGCCAGCAGGCCTCCGGGACAGTATGGCTACACCTTC	CASRPPGQYGYTF
TRBD1	TRBV2	TRBJ1-2	.	TGTGCCAGCAGTCCCCAGGGGGCGCGTGGCTACACCTTC	CASSPQGARGYTF
TRBD1	TRBV29-1	TRBJ2-2	.	TGCAGCGCTACTGGACAGGGAAGGAACACCGGGGAGCTGTTTTTT	CSATGQGRNTGELFF
.	TRBV5-6	TRBJ1-3	.	TGTGCCAGCAGCTTTGTAATCCAGGGATTGGCCGGAAACACCATATATTTT	CASSFVIQGLAGNTIYF
TRBD1	TRBV6-2/TRBV6-3	TRBJ2-5	.	TGTGCCAGCAGTTATATCAGGGGGCTGGAGACCCAGTACTTC	CASSYIRGLETQYF
TRBD1	TRBV12-5	TRBJ1-1	.	TGTGCTAGTGGTCTCGGGACAGACTACACTGAAGCTTTCTTT	CASGLGTDYTEAFF
TRBD2	TRBV3-1/TRBV3-2	TRBJ2-1	.	TGTGCCAGCAGCCGGACTAGCGGGGATCCTCGTGAGCAGTTCTTC	CASSRTSGDPREQFF
.	TRBV12-3/TRBV12-4	TRBJ2-7	once	TGTGCCAGCAGGAAACGGACTGCCCCTGGGCAGTACTTC	CASRKRTAPGQYF
.	TRBV7-3	TRBJ2-7	.	TGTGCCAGCAGCTTGGGAGAGTCCTACGAGCAGTACTTC	CASSLGESYEQYF
.	TRBV2	TRBJ2-6	.	TGTGCCAGCAGACCGACAGTAACTGGGGCCAACGTCCTGACTTTC	CASRPTVTGANVLTF
TRBD1	TRBV25-1	TRBJ1-1	.	TGTGCCAGCAGTGAATCCCGGACAGGGGGCGGGGACACTGAAGCTTTCTTT	CASSESRTGGGDTEAFF
TRBD2	TRBV3-1/TRBV3-2	TRBJ2-3	.	TGTGCCAGCAGCCAAGTAGCGGGAGGTACAACAGATACGCAGTATTTT	CASSQVAGGTTDTQYF
.	TRBV6-4	TRBJ2-1	.	TGTGCCAGCAGTTCCTACTTCTACAATGAGCAGTTCTTC	CASSSYFYNEQFF
.	TRBV4-1	TRBJ2-3	.	TGCGCCAGCAGCCAAGATAATAGCGGAAGCACAGATACGCAGTATTTT	CASSQDNSGSTDTQYF
.	TRBV15	TRBJ1-4	.	TGTGCCACCAGCAGAAGCCGGGGGGGCCCAAAACTGTTTTTT	CATSRSRGGPKLFF
.	TRBV7-6	TRBJ1-3	once	TGTGCCAGCAGCCCCGACAGAAACCCTGGAAACACCATATATTTT	CASSPDRNPGNTIYF
.	TRBV19	TRBJ1-5	.	TGTGCCAGTAGTATACAGTACTGGGGGGGCAATCAGCCCCAGCATTTT	CASSIQYWGGNQPQHF
.	TRBV6-4	TRBJ2-1	.	TGTGCCAGCAGTGACACAATATCCTCCTACAATGAGCAGTTCTTC	CASSDTISSYNEQFF
.	TRBV21-1	TRBJ1-5	once	TGTGCCAGCAGCAACACGGGACAGTACAATCAGCCCCAGCATTTT	CASSNTGQYNQPQHF
.	TRBV19	TRBJ1-5	.	TGTGCCAGTATGGTCTCGGCCGGACTTGTGGCCCAGCATTTT	CASMVSAGLVAQHF
TRBD1	TRBV4-3	TRBJ1-1	once	TGCGCCAGCAGCCACCCCGGACAGGGGCCGAACACTGAAGCTTTCTTT	CASSHPGQGPNTEAFF
.	TRBV2	TRBJ1-2	few	TGTGCTTTAGCGGGGAACTATGGCTACACCTTC	CALAGNYGYTF
.	TRBV7-9	TRBJ2-3	once	TGTGCCAGCAGCTTAGCAGGCGGTAGGACAGATACGCAGTATTTT	CASSLAGGRTDTQYF
TRBD1	TRBV25-1	TRBJ1-2	.	TGTGCCAGCAGTGAACCGGGACAGCTTGACTATGGCTACACCTTC	CASSEPGQLDYGYTF
TRBD1	TRBV7-8	TRBJ2-7	.	TGTGCCAGCAGCAGACGGACAGGGAATCCCTACGAGCAGTACTTC	CASSRRTGNPYEQYF
TRBD1	TRBV5-6	TRBJ1-2	.	TGTGCCAGCAGCCTGGGACAGGGTTTAGCTAACTATGGCTACACCTTC	CASSLGQGLANYGYTF
.	TRBV13	TRBJ2-5	.	TGTGCCAGCAGTCAGAGGACTCGACCGGCGGAGACCCAGTACTTC	CASSQRTRPAETQYF
.	TRBV9	TRBJ1-5	.	TGTGCCAGCAGCTCAGATGGACAGCTCAATCAGCCCCAGCATTTT	CASSSDGQLNQPQHF
TRBD1	TRBV19	TRBJ1-2	.	TGTGCCAGTAGTACCGCGACAGGGGAAGGCTATGGCTACACCTTC	CASSTATGEGYGYTF
TRBD2	TRBV5-4	TRBJ2-1	.	TGTGCCAGCAGCTTGGGAGGAGCGGGAGGGCTGTACAATGAGCAGTTCTTC	CASSLGGAGGLYNEQFF
.	TRBV15	TRBJ2-5	.	TGTGCCACCAGCAGAGGGGGAGGAGGCGAGACCCAGTACTTC	CATSRGGGGETQYF
TRBD1	TRBV5-1	TRBJ1-4	once	TGCGCCAGCAGCCGAGGACAGGGAGGTAATGAAAAACTGTTTTTT	CASSRGQGGNEKLFF
TRBD2	TRBV6-1	TRBJ2-3	.	TGTGCCAGCAGTGTATCCCCGCCAACGGGACTAGGGGGGTTAGATACGCAGTATTTT	CASSVSPPTGLGGLDTQYF
TRBD1	TRBV5-6	TRBJ1-2	.	TGTGCCAGCAGCGGGGGACAGGACTATGGCTACACCTTC	CASSGGQDYGYTF
.	TRBV12-3/TRBV12-4	TRBJ2-5	.	TGTGCCAGCAGCCCTAAAGAGACCCAGTACTTC	CASSPKETQYF
TRBD1	TRBV27	TRBJ1-5	.	TGTGCCAGCAGTTTAGGGACAGGAAATCAGCCCCAGCATTTT	CASSLGTGNQPQHF
.	TRBV7-2	TRBJ2-3	.	TGTGCCAGCAGCCTAATATCCGGGACTAGCACAGATACGCAGTATTTT	CASSLISGTSTDTQYF
TRBD2	TRBV28	TRBJ2-2	.	TGTGCCAGCAGTTTAGTGGTCGGGACTAGCGGGAGGGCGAGCACCGGGGAGCTGTTTTTT	CASSLVVGTSGRASTGELFF
TRBD1	TRBV18	TRBJ2-7	.	TGTGCCAGCTCATCATTTCGACAGGGGTGGGAGCAGTACTTC	CASSSFRQGWEQYF
.	TRBV19	TRBJ1-1	few	TGTGCCAGTAGTAAGGGCAGGGGAACTGAAGCTTTCTTT	CASSKGRGTEAFF
TRBD1	TRBV5-4	TRBJ2-3	.	TGTGCCAGCAGCAACGACAGGGCGAGAGGTGCAGATACGCAGTATTTT	CASSNDRARGADTQYF
.	TRBV7-9	TRBJ2-4	.	TGTGCCAGCAGCTCAACGGGACAGGCGGGAGACATTCAGTACTTC	CASSSTGQAGDIQYF
TRBD2	TRBV24-1	TRBJ2-3	.	TGTGCCACCAGTGATACCCTAGCGGGGGGGTATGATACGCAGTATTTT	CATSDTLAGGYDTQYF
.	TRBV11-2	TRBJ2-1	.	TGTGCCAGCAGCTTAGGACTAGGGAGGAACAATGAGCAGTTCTTC	CASSLGLGRNNEQFF